A single sample is the source of the 16 T cell receptor beta chains below, sequenced in a study of T cells in localized non-small cell lung cancer. The data were produced by immunoSEQ multiplex PCR, yet TCRdb's version contains in-frame clones alone and is incomplete. The table includes tens of thousands of clones, more than 85% detected once. Material: PBMCs, obtained before any cancer treatment. The receptors derive from a man aged 35-75 years with stage II squamous cell lung carcinoma.

The chain carries TRBV29-1 and TRBJ1-2; D remains unclear. Germline CDR1 SQVTM, CDR2 ANQGSEA. V was shortened by 7 bases and J by 5 bases, with 20 bases between the two germline ends. The CDR3 consists of 14 residues. CDR3 nucleotides: TGCAGCGCCCCACCGGAGGGCGCCGGGTATGGCTACACCTTC. Residues: CSAPPEGAGYGYTF.

The chain recombines TRBV9 with TRBJ2-1; the D is unclear. CDR3 length: 15 residues. The ends were cut back, 0 bases at V and 2 bases at J, with 9 bases in the middle. Germline-derived CDR1 and CDR2 are SGDLS and YYNGEE. CDR3: CASSVGSSAYNEQFF. The DNA for the CDR3 is TGTGCCAGCAGCGTAGGATCGTCAGCCTACAATGAGCAGTTCTTC.

The rearrangement joins TRBV6-1 to TRBJ2-5; 11 nucleotides match TRBD2. The germline CDR1 and CDR2 sequences are MNHNS and SASEGT. The trim removed 4 bases at V and 5 bases at J, leaving 12 bases unmatched. The CDR3 is made up of 17 amino acids. CDR3 sequence reads: CASSVAGGKVSVETQYF. The CDR3 region has the DNA TGTGCCAGCAGTGTAGCGGGAGGGAAGGTATCGGTTGAGACCCAGTACTTC.

The chain uses TRBV18 and TRBJ2-1; 7 bases map to TRBD1. In germline, CDR1 is KGHSH, CDR2 LQKENI. The CDR3 extends over 15 amino acids. V shed 3 bases, J shed 4 bases, and the junction held 6 bases outside the gene matches. CDR3 protein: CASSPQGQSYNEQFF. In DNA form, the CDR3 reads TGTGCCAGCTCACCCCAGGGACAGTCTTACAATGAGCAGTTCTTC.

The chain has TRBV2 and TRBJ1-5, with no clear D. The V gene lost 2 bases and the J gene lost 1 base, with 6 bases spanning the gap. CDR3 size: 14 residues. CDR1 and CDR2 (germline): SNHLY, FYNNEI. CDR3 bases: TGTGCCAGCAGTGAAATAGGAAGCAATCAGCCCCAGCATTTT. Its protein is CASSEIGSNQPQHF.

The chain couples TRBV9 to TRBJ1-5, with a possible D match to TRBD1 (5 bases). CDR3 length equals 15 residues. Germline CDR1 SGDLS, CDR2 YYNGEE. With 4 bases removed from V and 10 bases from J, the gap between germline ends came to 21 bases. This CDR3 reads CASSSKGQDQGPQHF. In DNA, the CDR3 is TGTGCCAGCAGCTCAAAGGGGCAGGACCAGGGTCCCCAGCATTTT.

This clone was seen a single time. The J gene is TRBJ1-4, the V gene TRBV4-3, with 9 bases that match TRBD1. Germline assignment: CDR1 LGHNA and CDR2 YSLEER. Unmatched junction bases numbered 6, after V lost 2 bases and J lost 8 bases. The CDR3 runs to 15 residues. For the CDR3, the DNA is TGCGCCAGCAGCCAAAGACAGGGGGGAGAGGAAAAACTGTTTTTT. Encoded protein: CASSQRQGGEEKLFF.

The genes are TRBV15 and TRBJ1-2, with 10 bases aligning to TRBD1. CDR3 length equals 13 residues. The V gene end was trimmed by 6 bases and the J gene end by 4 bases; junction bases not matched to a gene: 2. Germline CDR1 is LNHNV and CDR2 is YYDKDF (reference sequence). CDR3 region: CATSDRGLYGYTF. In DNA form, the CDR3 reads TGTGCCACCAGTGACAGGGGGCTCTATGGCTACACCTTC. The full variable domain, rest sourced from reference TRBV15 and TRBJ1-2, is DAMVIQNPRYQVTQFGKPVTLSCSQTLNHNVMYWYQQKSSQAPKLLFHYYDKDFNNEADTPDNFQSRRPNTSFCFLDIRSPGLGDTAMYLCATSDRGLYGYTFGSGTRLTVV.

CDR3 in amino acids: CASRTEYEQYF. CDR3 sequence (DNA): TGTGCCAGCCGGACAGAGTACGAGCAGTACTTC. The rearrangement joins TRBV6-6 to TRBJ2-7; weak D call: TRBD1 (6 bases). Germline V lookup: CDR1 MNHNY, CDR2 SVGAGI (reference sequence). V lost 8 bases and J 4 bases, leaving 9 bases between the germline ends. The CDR3 has 11 amino acids.

In regard to this clone: Within the sample, other DNA sequences also encode this same CDR3. The rearrangement joins TRBV27 to TRBJ1-1; D remains unclear. CDR1 is MNHEY and CDR2 is SMNVEV in the germline V gene (reference sequence). Trimming cost V 6 bases and J 2 bases, with 10 bases left between them. The CDR3 has 13 amino acids. The CDR3 region is CASRNDLNTEAFF. The CDR3 coding sequence is TGTGCCAGCAGGAACGATTTAAACACTGAAGCTTTCTTT.

This chain connects TRBV6-5 to TRBJ2-7; unclear D gene. V was cut by 4 bases and J by 5 bases, with 15 bases left in between. The CDR3 consists of 14 residues. Germline-derived CDR1 and CDR2 are MNHEY and SVGAGI. DNA for the CDR3: TGTGCCAGCAGTTCCCACCGACCTCCCCACGAGCAGTACTTC. This translates into CASSSHRPPHEQYF.

This rearrangement joins TRBV4-1 to TRBJ2-1; 13 nucleotides match TRBD2. J lost 2 bases, V lost 4 bases, and 11 bases had no gene match. In germline, CDR1 is MGHRA, CDR2 YSYEKL. The CDR3 has 19 residues. The CDR3 spells CASSPLGTSGVAPYNEQFF. The CDR3 coding sequence is TGCGCCAGCAGCCCTCTAGGGACTAGCGGGGTCGCCCCCTACAATGAGCAGTTCTTC.

The rearrangement uses TRBV10-3 and TRBJ2-5; D may be TRBD1 (6 bases). Per germline, CDR1 ENHRY and CDR2 SYGVKD. The CDR3 runs to 15 residues. Deletions cut 6 bases from V and 0 bases from J, with 14 bases between. In DNA form, the CDR3 reads TGTGCCATCAGGGATAAGGACAGTAACCAAGAGACCCAGTACTTC. Its protein is CAIRDKDSNQETQYF.

The chain recombines TRBV7-2 with TRBJ2-5; maybe TRBD2 (5 bases). This CDR3 comprises 15 residues. Germline lookup yields CDR1 SGHTA and CDR2 FQGNSA. V was shortened by 1 base and J by 14 bases, with 23 bases between the two germline ends. For the CDR3, the DNA is TGTGCCAGCAGCTTAGTGGCGACTAAGCCAGACCCTATTTACTTC. Its protein product is CASSLVATKPDPIYF.

V gene TRBV6-1 combines with J gene TRBJ1-1; D unresolved. Per the germline V gene, CDR1 is MNHNS and CDR2 is SASEGT. The CDR3 is made up of 14 amino acids. Between the trimmed V and J ends, which lost 2 bases and 5 bases, there was a span of 12 bases. The CDR3 loop reads CASSESLGWTEAFF. The CDR3 DNA reads TGTGCCAGCAGTGAAAGTTTAGGTTGGACTGAAGCTTTCTTT.

The chain recombines TRBV5-4 with TRBJ1-2, with D tentatively TRBD1 (6 bases). This CDR3 has 17 amino acids. Germline V gives CDR1 SGHNT, CDR2 YYREEE (reference sequence). Between the trimmed V and J ends, which lost 6 bases and 0 bases, there was a span of 21 bases. CDR3 in amino acids: CASKSPGHTTANYGYTF. The DNA for the CDR3 is TGTGCCAGCAAATCACCGGGACACACCACCGCTAACTATGGCTACACCTTC. The variable domain in full, with the rest retrieved from reference TRBV5-4 and TRBJ1-2, is ETGVTQSPTHLIKTRGQQVTLRCSSQSGHNTVSWYQQALGQGPQFIFQYYREEENGRGNFPPRFSGLQFPNYSSELNVNALELDDSALYLCASKSPGHTTANYGYTFGSGTRLTVV.